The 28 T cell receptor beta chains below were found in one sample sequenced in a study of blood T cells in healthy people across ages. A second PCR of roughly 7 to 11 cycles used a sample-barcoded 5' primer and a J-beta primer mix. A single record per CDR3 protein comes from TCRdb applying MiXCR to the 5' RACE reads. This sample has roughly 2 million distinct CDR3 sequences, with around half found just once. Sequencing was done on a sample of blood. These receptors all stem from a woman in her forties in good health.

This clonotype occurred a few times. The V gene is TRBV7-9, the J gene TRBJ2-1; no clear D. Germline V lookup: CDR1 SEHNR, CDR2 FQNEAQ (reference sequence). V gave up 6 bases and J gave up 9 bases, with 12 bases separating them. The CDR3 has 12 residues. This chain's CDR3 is CASSDLGSEQFF. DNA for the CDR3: TGTGCCAGCAGTGATTTAGGAAGTGAGCAGTTCTTC.

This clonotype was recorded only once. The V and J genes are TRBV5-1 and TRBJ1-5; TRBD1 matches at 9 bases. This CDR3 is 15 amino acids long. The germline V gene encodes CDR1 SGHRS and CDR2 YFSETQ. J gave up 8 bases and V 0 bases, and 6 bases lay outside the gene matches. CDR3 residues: CASSLEGQGMEPQHF. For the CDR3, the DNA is TGCGCCAGCAGCTTGGAGGGACAGGGAATGGAGCCCCAGCATTTT.

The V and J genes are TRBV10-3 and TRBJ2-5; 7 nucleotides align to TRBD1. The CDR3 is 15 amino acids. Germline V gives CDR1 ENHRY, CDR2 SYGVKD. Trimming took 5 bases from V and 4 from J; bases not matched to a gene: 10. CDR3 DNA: TGTGCCATCAGTTCCCGGGACAGCTTAGGAGAGACCCAGTACTTC. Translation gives CAISSRDSLGETQYF.

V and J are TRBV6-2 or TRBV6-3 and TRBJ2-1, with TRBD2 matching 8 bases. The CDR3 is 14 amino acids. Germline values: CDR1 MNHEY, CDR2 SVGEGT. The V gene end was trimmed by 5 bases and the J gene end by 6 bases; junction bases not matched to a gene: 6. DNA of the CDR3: TGTGCCAGCAGTAAACAGCGGGGGCTCAATGAGCAGTTCTTC. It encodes CASSKQRGLNEQFF.

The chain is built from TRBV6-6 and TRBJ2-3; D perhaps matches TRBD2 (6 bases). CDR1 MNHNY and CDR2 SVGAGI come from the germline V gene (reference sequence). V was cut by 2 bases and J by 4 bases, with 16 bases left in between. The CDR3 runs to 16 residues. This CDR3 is CASSYPGGPGADTQYF. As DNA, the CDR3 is TGTGCCAGCAGTTACCCCGGGGGTCCAGGCGCAGATACGCAGTATTTT.

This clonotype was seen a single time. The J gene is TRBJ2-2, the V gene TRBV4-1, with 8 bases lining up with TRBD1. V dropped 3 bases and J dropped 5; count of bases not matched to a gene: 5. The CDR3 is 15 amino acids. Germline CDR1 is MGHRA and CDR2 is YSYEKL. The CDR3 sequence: CASSQTGVGTGELFF. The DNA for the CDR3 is TGCGCCAGCAGCCAGACAGGGGTGGGGACCGGGGAGCTGTTTTTT.

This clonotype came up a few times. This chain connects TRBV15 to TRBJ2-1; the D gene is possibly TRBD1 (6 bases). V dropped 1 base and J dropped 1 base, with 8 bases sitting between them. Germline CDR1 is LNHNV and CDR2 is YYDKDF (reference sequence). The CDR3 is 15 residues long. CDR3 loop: CATSRGGQSYNEQFF. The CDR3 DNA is TGTGCCACCAGCAGAGGTGGACAGTCCTACAATGAGCAGTTCTTC.

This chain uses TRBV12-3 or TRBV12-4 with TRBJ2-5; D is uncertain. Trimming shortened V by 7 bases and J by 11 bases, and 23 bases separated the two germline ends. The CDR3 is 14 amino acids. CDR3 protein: CASKLLGPYNEQYF. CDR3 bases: TGTGCCAGCAAACTGCTAGGTCCCTACAATGAGCAGTACTTC.

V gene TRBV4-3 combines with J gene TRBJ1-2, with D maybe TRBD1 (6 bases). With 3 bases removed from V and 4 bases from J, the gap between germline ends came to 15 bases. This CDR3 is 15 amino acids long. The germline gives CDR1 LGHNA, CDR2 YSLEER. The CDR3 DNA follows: TGCGCCAGCAGCCATGACGTGATAGGGGGCTATGGCTACACCTTC. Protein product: CASSHDVIGGYGYTF.

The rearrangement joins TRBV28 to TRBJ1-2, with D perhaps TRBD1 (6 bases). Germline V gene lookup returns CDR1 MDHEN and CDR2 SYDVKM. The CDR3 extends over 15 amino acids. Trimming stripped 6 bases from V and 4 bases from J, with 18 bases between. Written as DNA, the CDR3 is TGTGCCAGCAGCCCTGAACCGACAGGAGGCTATGGCTACACCTTC. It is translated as CASSPEPTGGYGYTF.

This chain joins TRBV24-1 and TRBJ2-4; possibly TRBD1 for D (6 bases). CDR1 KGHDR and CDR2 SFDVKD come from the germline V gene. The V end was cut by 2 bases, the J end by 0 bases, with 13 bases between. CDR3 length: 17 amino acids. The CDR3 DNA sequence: TGTGCCACCAGTGATTCCGGACAGCCCCTAGCCAAAAACATTCAGTACTTC. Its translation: CATSDSGQPLAKNIQYF.

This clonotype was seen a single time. The CDR3 DNA is TGTGCCAGCTCAACCGGGATAAAAGAGACCCAGTACTTC. It translates to CASSTGIKETQYF. The rearrangement uses TRBV18 and TRBJ2-5; D might be TRBD2 (5 bases). Looked up from germline, CDR1 is KGHSH and CDR2 is LQKENI. V was clipped by 5 bases and J by 3 bases, with 10 bases between them. The CDR3 consists of 13 residues.

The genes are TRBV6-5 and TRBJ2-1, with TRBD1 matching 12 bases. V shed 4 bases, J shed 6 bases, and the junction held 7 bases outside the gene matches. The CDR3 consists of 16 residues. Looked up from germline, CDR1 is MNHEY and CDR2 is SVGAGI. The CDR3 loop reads CASSSPGTGGFNEQFF. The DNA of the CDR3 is TGTGCCAGCAGTTCGCCCGGGACAGGGGGCTTCAATGAGCAGTTCTTC.

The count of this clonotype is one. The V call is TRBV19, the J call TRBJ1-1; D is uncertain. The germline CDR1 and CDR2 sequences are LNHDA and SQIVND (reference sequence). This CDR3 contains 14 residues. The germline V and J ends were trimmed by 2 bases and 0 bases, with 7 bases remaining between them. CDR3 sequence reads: CASSIREMNTEAFF. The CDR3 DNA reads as TGTGCCAGTAGTATAAGGGAGATGAACACTGAAGCTTTCTTT. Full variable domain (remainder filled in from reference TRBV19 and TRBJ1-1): DGGITQSPKYLFRKEGQNVTLSCEQNLNHDAMYWYRQDPGQGLRLIYYSQIVNDFQKGDIAEGYSVSREKKESFPLTVTSAQKNPTAFYLCASSIREMNTEAFFGQGTRLTVV.

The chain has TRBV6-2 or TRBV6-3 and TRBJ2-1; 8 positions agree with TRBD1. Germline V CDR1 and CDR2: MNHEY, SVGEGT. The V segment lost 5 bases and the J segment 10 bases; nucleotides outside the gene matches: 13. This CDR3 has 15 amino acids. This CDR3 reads CASSTTGVSFKEQFF. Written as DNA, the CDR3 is TGTGCCAGCAGTACGACAGGGGTATCGTTCAAGGAGCAGTTCTTC.

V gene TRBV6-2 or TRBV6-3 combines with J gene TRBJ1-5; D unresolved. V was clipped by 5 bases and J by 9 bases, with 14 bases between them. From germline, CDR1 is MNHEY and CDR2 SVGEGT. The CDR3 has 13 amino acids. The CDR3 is CASSTASSRPQHF. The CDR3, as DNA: TGTGCCAGCAGTACCGCGTCGTCTCGGCCCCAGCATTTT.

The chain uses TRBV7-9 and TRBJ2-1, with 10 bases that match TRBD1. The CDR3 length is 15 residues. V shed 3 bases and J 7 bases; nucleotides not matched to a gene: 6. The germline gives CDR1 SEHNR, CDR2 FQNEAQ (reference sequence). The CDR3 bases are TGTGCCAGCAGCTTCCGGGACAGGGGCATGAATGAGCAGTTCTTC. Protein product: CASSFRDRGMNEQFF.

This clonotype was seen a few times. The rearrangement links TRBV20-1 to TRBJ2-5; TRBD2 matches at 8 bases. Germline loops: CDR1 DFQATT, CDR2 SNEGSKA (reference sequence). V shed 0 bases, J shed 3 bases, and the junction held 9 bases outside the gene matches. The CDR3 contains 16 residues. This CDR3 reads CSARDRRGGMKETQYF. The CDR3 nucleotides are TGCAGTGCTAGAGATCGTCGGGGGGGCATGAAAGAGACCCAGTACTTC.

CDR3 DNA: TGTGCCAGCAGTTTACCCCTAGGGAGGGCCTATGGCTACACCTTC. Translating it yields CASSLPLGRAYGYTF. The chain is built from TRBV28 and TRBJ1-2; no firm D call. Trimming shortened V by 2 bases and J by 4 bases, and 14 bases separated the two germline ends. The CDR3 covers 15 residues. Germline lookup yields CDR1 MDHEN and CDR2 SYDVKM.

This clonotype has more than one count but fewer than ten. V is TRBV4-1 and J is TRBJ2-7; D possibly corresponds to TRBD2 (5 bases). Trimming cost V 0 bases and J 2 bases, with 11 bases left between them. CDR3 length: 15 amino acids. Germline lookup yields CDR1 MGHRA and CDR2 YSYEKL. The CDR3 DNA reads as TGCGCCAGCAGCCAAGATAGTACGGGGACCTACGAGCAGTACTTC. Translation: CASSQDSTGTYEQYF.

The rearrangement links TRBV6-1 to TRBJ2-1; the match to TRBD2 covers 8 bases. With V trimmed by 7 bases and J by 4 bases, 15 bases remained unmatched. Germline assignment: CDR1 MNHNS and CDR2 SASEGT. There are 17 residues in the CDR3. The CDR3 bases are TGTGCCAGCATTAGAAGGGCGGCGGGGGGAGTTTACAATGAGCAGTTCTTC. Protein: CASIRRAAGGVYNEQFF.

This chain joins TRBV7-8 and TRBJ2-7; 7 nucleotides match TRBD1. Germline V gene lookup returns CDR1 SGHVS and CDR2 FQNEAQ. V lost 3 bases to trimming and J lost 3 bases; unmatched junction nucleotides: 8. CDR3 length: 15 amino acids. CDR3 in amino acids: CASSFFDRADYEQYF. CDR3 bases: TGTGCCAGCAGCTTCTTCGACAGGGCAGACTACGAGCAGTACTTC. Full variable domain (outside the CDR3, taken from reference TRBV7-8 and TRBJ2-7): GAGVSQSPRYKVAKRGQDVALRCDPISGHVSLFWYQQALGQGPEFLTYFQNEAQLDKSGLPSDRFFAERPEGSVSTLKIQRTQQEDSAVYLCASSFFDRADYEQYFGPGTRLTVT.

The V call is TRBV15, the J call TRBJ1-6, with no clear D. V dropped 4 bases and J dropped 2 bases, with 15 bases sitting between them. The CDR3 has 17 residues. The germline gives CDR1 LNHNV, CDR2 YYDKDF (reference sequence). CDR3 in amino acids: CATSNQLRAPYNSPLHF. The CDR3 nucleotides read TGTGCCACCAGCAACCAACTACGGGCTCCCTATAATTCACCCCTCCACTTT.

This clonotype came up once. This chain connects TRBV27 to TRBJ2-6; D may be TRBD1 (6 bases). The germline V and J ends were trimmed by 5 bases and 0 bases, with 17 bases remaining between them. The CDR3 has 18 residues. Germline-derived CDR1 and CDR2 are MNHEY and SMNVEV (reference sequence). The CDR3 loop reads CASSRPGQLSSGANVLTF. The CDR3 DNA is TGTGCCAGCAGTAGGCCAGGACAGTTGAGCTCTGGGGCCAACGTCCTGACTTTC.

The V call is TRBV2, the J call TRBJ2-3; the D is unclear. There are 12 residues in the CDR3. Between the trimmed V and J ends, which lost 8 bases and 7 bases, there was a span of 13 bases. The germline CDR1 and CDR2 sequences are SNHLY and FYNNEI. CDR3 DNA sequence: TGTGCCAGCCCCCCAATGGTAAATACGCAGTATTTT. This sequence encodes CASPPMVNTQYF.

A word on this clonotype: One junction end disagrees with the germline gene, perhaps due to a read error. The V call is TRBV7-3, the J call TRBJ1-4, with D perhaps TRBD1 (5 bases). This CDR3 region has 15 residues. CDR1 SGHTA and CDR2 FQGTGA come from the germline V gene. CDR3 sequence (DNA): TGCGCCAGCAGCTTAAACGGGGGTTCGGGTGAAAAACTGTTTTTT. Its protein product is CASSLNGGSGEKLFF.

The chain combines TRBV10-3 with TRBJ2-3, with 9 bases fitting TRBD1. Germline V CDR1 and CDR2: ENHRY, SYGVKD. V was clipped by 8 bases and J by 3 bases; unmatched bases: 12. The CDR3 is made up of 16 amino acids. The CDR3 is CAIGQQGAVLTDTQYF. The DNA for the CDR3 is TGTGCCATCGGACAACAGGGGGCCGTGTTAACAGATACGCAGTATTTT.

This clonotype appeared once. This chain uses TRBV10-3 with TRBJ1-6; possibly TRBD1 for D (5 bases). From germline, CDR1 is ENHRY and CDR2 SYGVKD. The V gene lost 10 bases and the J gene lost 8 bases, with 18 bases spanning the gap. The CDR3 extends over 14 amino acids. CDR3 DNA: TGTGCCACAGCCCGACAGACAACGGATTCACCCCTCCACTTT. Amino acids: CATARQTTDSPLHF.